This TCR beta chain was profiled in a study of shared T cell receptors in the human thymus. V lost 5 bases, J lost 5 bases, and 9 bases stayed unmatched. This CDR3 is 16 amino acids long. From germline, CDR1 is SNHLY and CDR2 FYNNEI. The method was immunoSEQ multiplex PCR; TCRdb's version includes in-frame clones alone and lacks a portion of them. The sample includes some 760,000 clones, approximately 83% of them seen just once. A further study also used this sample, focusing on human thymus T cells. That source notes: Infants served as donors; they were healthy and Finnish and were having corrective surgery for congenital heart defects. Thymus tissue was removed during corrective cardiac surgery. Repertoires from thymus and blood appeared to show biased V and J gene usage. There were highly overlapping thymic repertoires among unrelated individuals, as related research reported.

What was sequenced was thymocytes. This TCR was recovered from a girl less than two years old with a congenital heart defect. V and J are TRBV2 and TRBJ1-5; TRBD1 agrees at 10 bases. The CDR3 is CASSFSRDRGHQPQHF. Here the CDR3 DNA reads TGTGCCAGCAGTTTTAGTCGGGACAGGGGACATCAGCCCCAGCATTTT.